The text below deals with one TCR beta chain. The data were taken from a study of cytomegalovirus exposure and HLA in healthy donors. Primers: 60 Vbeta forward and 13 Jbeta reverse. Repertoires were generated with immunoSEQ multiplex PCR, while TCRdb's copy carries only in-frame clones and drops some. The sample shows some 120,000 clones, less than 10% of them seen only once. J gave up 3 bases and V 6 bases, and 10 bases lay outside the gene matches. CDR3 length equals 15 residues. Germline CDR1 reads SNHLY; CDR2 reads FYNNEI. This chain connects TRBV2 to TRBJ2-7; 8 bases line up with TRBD1. The sequence came from a woman aged 35 to 49 in good health and CMV-seropositive. Sequencing was carried out using PBMCs. The CDR3, as DNA: TGTGCCAGCAGGCACGACCGGGACAGGTTCTACGAGCAGTACTTC. Protein product: CASRHDRDRFYEQYF.